The present T cell receptor (beta chain) was sequenced within a study of blood T cell repertoires in COVID-19. Study-level information: The cDNA or gDNA used as material had been derived from T cells, B-cell-depleted T cells, or PBMCs.

This CDR3 is built from 15 residues. The ends were cut back, 4 bases at V and 1 base at J, with 14 bases in the middle. Per germline, CDR1 SGDLS and CDR2 YYNGEE. Generated by immunoSEQ multiplex PCR, the TCRdb table keeps only in-frame clones and is missing some. Counted here are 100,000 to 150,000 clones, roughly 69% occurring once; the ten biggest clones make up approximately 1.9%. This clone has only a few counts. Input material: peripheral blood. The rearrangement joins TRBV9 to TRBJ1-1; D is unclear. The receptor's source is an older woman with acute or convalescent COVID-19. This CDR3 is CASSPGRRGNTEAFF. The DNA of the CDR3 is TGTGCCAGCAGCCCTGGACGTCGGGGGAACACTGAAGCTTTCTTT.